The entry below describes one TCR beta chain. Its antigen remains unknown. These data come from a study of monozygotic twins with inflammatory bowel disease. The study's findings and limits: Distinct T cell subtypes could not be told apart.

Each of the TCR libraries took roughly 4,000 ng of total RNA. The authors made each sample's cDNA in eight separate reactions. Incorporation of UMIs carrying a 6-nucleotide sample barcode was performed by template switching. One entry per CDR3 protein, without DNA, is what TCRdb gives after re-calling the 5' RACE reads. This sample's clone table lists around 380,000 distinct CDR3 sequences. The CDR3 covers 14 residues. Germline CDR1 is DFQATT and CDR2 is SNEGSKA (reference sequence). This clonotype was sampled from a human donor with ulcerative colitis or Crohn's disease, or a healthy co-twin of an affected twin (not recorded which). The specimen sequenced was blood. The V and J genes are TRBV20-1 and TRBJ1-5; TCRdb's assignment of TRBD1 cannot be checked, as there is no DNA. CDR3: CSARGGTGDQPQHF.